Sequencing of this TCR beta chain was carried out in a study of T cells after yellow fever vaccination. Overall study findings and caveats: Post-booster repertoires contained most primary-vaccination clones again (roughly 95% CD4, around 88% CD8). Overall, a small share of clonotypes was seen in both CD4 and CD8 compartments. Sorted repertoires could include abundant contaminating clonotypes from bulk cells.

5'RACE template switching generated TCR cDNA, adding a universal primer site and UMIs. TCRdb passed the 5' RACE reads through MiXCR, listing each CDR3 protein once. The sample holds 300,000 or so distinct CDR3 sequences; 7.5% to 9.5% are singletons and the top ten take around 3.4%. As regards this clonotype: What it binds is unknown.

Germline lookup yields CDR1 MRHNA and CDR2 SNTAGT. The CDR3 loop spans 13 amino acids. With 6 bases removed from V and 9 bases from J, the gap between germline ends came to 15 bases. J is TRBJ2-1 and V is TRBV6-4, with D possibly matching TRBD2 (6 bases). The receptor was derived from a man between 18 and 35 years old who received the YFV17D yellow fever vaccine. The starting material was CD4+ T cells sorted from PBMCs, obtained 5 days after the yellow fever booster vaccination. CDR3 in amino acids: CASSPLGGTEQFF. CDR3 nucleotide sequence: TGTGCCAGCAGCCCACTTGGGGGGACTGAGCAGTTCTTC.